The T cell receptor (beta chain) described here comes from a study of beta chain features in type 1 diabetes (dated by TCRdb to between 2018 and 2020). Concerning the study at large: Mean age, gender distribution, total cell number and subset yield did not differ between patients and healthy donors. A total of roughly 110 million sorted cells were examined across all samples, and the number of cells per subset was strongly correlated with RNA yield. In the study, TCRB repertoires of sorted circulating CD4+ T cell subsets from recently diagnosed type 1 diabetes patients were compared with those of matched healthy donors. Whereas all 30 or so donors provided naive and central memory subsets, regulatory and stem cell-like memory subsets were isolated from just 8 patients and about 8 healthy donors. Overall results and qualifications from the work: HLA sub-analyses involved small numbers of individuals, so any influence of HLA type on TCRB rearrangement remained unresolved. Type 1 diabetes patients showed a moderate but significant shortening of TCRB CDR3 length in all four CD4+ subsets. Sequencing cDNA rather than genomic DNA could over-represent highly expressing activated cells, although activation and CD3 levels did not differ between groups. The naive, central memory and regulatory TCRB repertoires appeared to resemble one another more closely among patients than among healthy donors. Fewer insertions and more nucleotide deletions at VDJ recombination sites were observed in patients with type 1 diabetes, implying thymic rearrangement abnormalities. Shorter templates might have been favored by PCR, but patient and control samples were amplified and corrected together, so both groups would have been affected equally by any skew.

Each donor gave one peripheral blood draw, approximately 120 mL on average, collected into heparinised tubes. A BD FACSAria II and a panel including CD45RO, CCR7, CD25, CD127, CD95 and CD27 were used to sort naive, central memory, regulatory and stem cell-like memory CD4+ T cells. A purity above 98% was achieved for all sorted populations. Right away, PBMCs were isolated by Lymphoprep density gradient centrifugation and were stained directly, with no culture step. To minimize batch effects, samples were stained and sorted in pairs, one healthy donor with one patient per experiment. This clone appeared a single time. Its cognate antigen has yet to be identified. Base quality data are lacking; no much larger clone is found one base away. The entire amount of isolated RNA was reverse transcribed using the High Capacity cDNA Reverse Transcription Kit, so the sequenced TCRB transcripts were expressed ones. Naive, central memory and regulatory T cell samples underwent deep immunoSEQ sequencing, averaging about 3.57 million total reads per sample. Sorted cells were lysed in RLT buffer and RNA was extracted with DNase-treated RNeasy Micro or Mini kits, depending on cell number. Each cell subset was processed on its own to prevent cross-contamination, while patient and healthy donor samples were processed together. TCRB sequences were amplified from cDNA with the immunoSEQ multiplex PCR, producing 87-bp fragments spanning the CDR3 region. Sequencing of the amplicons was done on the Illumina HiSeq platform. The authors processed their data as follows. Synthetic template baselines were used to correct PCR bias computationally, reads within Hamming distance 2 were collapsed, and singletons that could not be merged were discarded. Reads were aligned against IMGT so that V, D and J genes, CDR3 length and insertions or deletions at six rearrangement sites could be assigned. Within each subset, clonotype counts were normalized to the number of sorted cells before true diversity and Gini coefficients were calculated with the tcR R package. Repertoire sharing was quantified using the overlap coefficient calculated on TCRB nucleotide sequences. TCRdb retrieved this table from immuneACCESS and kept in-frame rearrangements only. Not all clones are present; in checked studies, unresolved V genes account for under half, and no reason is known for the remainder. D and trimming were read from the DNA, whereas the V and J calls and clone size are those reported in that table. The sample table contains 130,000 to 150,000 clones; only one count was recorded for around 50% of them. The ten largest make up 0.42% of the sample.

Sample: Tregs from blood. Taken with the paper, the label for cell subset or site translates to: regulatory CD4+ T cells. The sequence derives from a man aged 18 to 35 in good health.

At the DNA level, the sequence is TGTGCCAGCAGCTTGGCTTCGGGAGGCTACACCTTC. The encoded protein is CASSLASGGYTF. The chain uses TRBV5-5 and TRBJ1-2; there is no confident call for the D gene. The CDR3, from cysteine to phenylalanine, totals 12 residues. Of the read, only the CDR3 DNA is kept; its 36 bases are in frame from base 1. Taken from the germline V gene (reference sequence), the CDR1 and CDR2 loops are SGHKS and YYEKEE. The junction shows trimming of 0 bases on V and 8 bases on J, plus 8 bases between the germline ends.